The sample holds many counts of the clone carrying this T cell receptor (beta chain). Its antigen remains unidentified. The V and J ends lost 6 bases and 0 bases, in that order; junction bases with no gene match: 5. CDR3 length equals 16 residues. MiXCR, run by TCRdb on the 5' RACE reads, gives a single entry per CDR3 protein. The repertoire holds 500,000 or so distinct CDR3 sequences, with approximately 14% as singletons. This specimen comes from a study of identical twins. Study-level points and caveats: Cross-sectional statistical analysis was relied on for the conclusions, without the same donors being followed.

Another study also made use of these data, one on yellow fever vaccine responses in identical twins. That work adds: Twin vaccine T cell responses reportedly seemed partly convergent, partly personalized.

The clonotype comes from a woman aged 18-29 years in good health. This sequence joins TRBV12-3 or TRBV12-4 and TRBJ1-4; TRBD1 aligns across 9 bases. Sequencing was performed on CD4+ T cells sorted from blood. CDR3 coding DNA: TGTGCCAGCAGCCACAGGACAGGGGCAACTAATGAAAAACTGTTTTTT. This encodes CASSHRTGATNEKLFF.